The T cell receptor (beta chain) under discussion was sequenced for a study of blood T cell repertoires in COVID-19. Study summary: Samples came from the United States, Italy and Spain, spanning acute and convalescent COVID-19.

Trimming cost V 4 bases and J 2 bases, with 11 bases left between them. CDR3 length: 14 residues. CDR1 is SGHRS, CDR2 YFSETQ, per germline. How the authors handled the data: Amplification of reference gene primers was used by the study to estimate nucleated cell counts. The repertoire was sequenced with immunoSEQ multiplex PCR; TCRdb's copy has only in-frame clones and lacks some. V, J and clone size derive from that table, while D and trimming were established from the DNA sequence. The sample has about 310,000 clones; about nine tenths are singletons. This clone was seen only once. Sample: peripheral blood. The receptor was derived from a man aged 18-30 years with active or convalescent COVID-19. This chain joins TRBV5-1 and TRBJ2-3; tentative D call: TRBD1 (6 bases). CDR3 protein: CASSPRDTTDTQYF. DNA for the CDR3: TGCGCCAGCAGCCCAAGGGACACCACAGATACGCAGTATTTT.